This is a list of T cell receptor beta chains from one sample in a study of T cell repertoires in ileal Crohn's disease. Some clones are missing from TCRdb's copy, which holds only in-frame ones; the method was immunoSEQ multiplex PCR. The repertoire includes 7,000 or so clones, roughly 78% of them detected once, and under 35% sits in the top ten. Source material: ileal tissue. Every receptor here comes from an adult with Crohn's disease. Both conserved end residues are part of each CDR3. D genes are given only for firm matches. Size is omitted from some rows. Given values are once, few, many or a class for expanded clones.

D gene,J gene,V gene,clone size,CDR3 protein,CDR3 DNA
.,TRBJ1-2,TRBV28,few,CASRRYGYTF,TGTGCCAGCAGACGATATGGCTACACCTTC
.,TRBJ1-6,TRBV6-5,.,CASSYSNRVNSPLHF,TGTGCCAGCAGTTACTCGAACAGGGTAAATTCACCCCTCCACTTT
.,TRBJ2-1,TRBV5-1,.,CASSLPPNNEQFF,TGCGCCAGCAGCTTGCCTCCCAATAATGAGCAGTTCTTC
.,TRBJ2-5,TRBV11-2,once,CASSLALGAQYF,TGTGCCAGCAGCTTGGCCTTAGGGGCCCAGTACTTC
TRBD1,TRBJ1-5,TRBV2,.,CASSETGINNQPQHF,TGTGCCAGCAGTGAGACAGGGATTAACAATCAGCCCCAGCATTTT
.,TRBJ2-7,TRBV6-1,.,CASSEAIIAASYEQYF,TGTGCCAGCAGTGAAGCGATAATAGCGGCGTCCTACGAGCAGTACTTC
.,TRBJ1-1,TRBV28,.,CASSNLGYTEAFF,TGTGCCAGCAGTAATTTGGGTTACACTGAAGCTTTCTTT
.,TRBJ1-6,TRBV4-1,.,CASSQNSPLHF,TGCGCCAGCAGCCAGAATTCACCCCTCCACTTT
.,TRBJ2-1,TRBV30,.,CAWSQGGLRNEQFF,TGTGCCTGGAGTCAGGGGGGGTTGAGGAATGAGCAGTTCTTC
TRBD2,TRBJ2-3,TRBV7-8,.,CASLRGTSGRKDTQYF,TGTGCCAGCCTACGCGGGACTAGCGGGAGAAAAGATACGCAGTATTTT
.,TRBJ2-3,TRBV25-1,once,CASSDRGGTDTQYF,TGTGCCAGCAGTGATCGGGGCGGCACAGATACGCAGTATTTT
.,TRBJ2-2,TRBV6-5,.,CATKGGATGTGELFF,TGTGCCACCAAAGGGGGGGCGACGGGCACCGGGGAGCTGTTTTTT
.,TRBJ1-6,TRBV6-1,.,CASSFEGGGSPLHF,TGTGCCAGCAGTTTCGAAGGCGGCGGTTCACCCCTCCACTTT
.,TRBJ1-4,TRBV28,.,CASSPFKGTEKLFF,TGTGCCAGCAGTCCCTTTAAGGGGACGGAAAAACTGTTTTTT
TRBD1,TRBJ2-7,TRBV5-1,.,CASSSTGSEQYF,TGCGCCAGCAGCTCGACAGGGTCCGAGCAGTACTTC
.,TRBJ2-3,TRBV4-1,.,CASSRGAQYSADTQYF,TGCGCCAGCAGCCGGGGGGCGCAATATTCGGCAGATACGCAGTATTTT